The 26 T cell receptor beta chains reported below all come from one sample, sequenced in a study of PD-1 and CTLA-4 blockade in melanoma. Some clones are missing from TCRdb's copy, which holds only in-frame ones; the method was immunoSEQ multiplex PCR. The table has about 30,000 clones, 85% to 90% seen once; the top ten hold approximately 8%. This specimen consisted of CD8+ T cells from peripheral blood, obtained before anti-PD-1 treatment. The source is a human donor with melanoma.

This chain joins TRBV19 and TRBJ1-1; unclear D gene. The CDR3 runs 14 residues. Looked up from germline, CDR1 is LNHDA and CDR2 is SQIVND (reference sequence). Between the trimmed V and J ends, which lost 6 bases and 0 bases, there was a span of 11 bases. The CDR3: CASRAGALNTEAFF. DNA for the CDR3: TGTGCCAGTAGGGCGGGAGCTTTGAACACTGAAGCTTTCTTT.

The rearrangement joins TRBV7-9 to TRBJ1-1; possibly TRBD1 for D (5 bases). Trimming shortened V by 6 bases and J by 3 bases, and 8 bases separated the two germline ends. The CDR3 runs 12 residues. CDR1 and CDR2 (germline): SEHNR, FQNEAQ (reference sequence). The chain's CDR3 is CASRGGDTEAFF. CDR3 bases: TGTGCCAGCAGGGGGGGAGACACTGAAGCTTTCTTT.

The chain has TRBV28 and TRBJ2-1; D remains ambiguous. The V and J ends lost 5 bases and 5 bases respectively, with 19 bases between them. CDR1 MDHEN and CDR2 SYDVKM come from the germline V gene. The CDR3 sequence is 16 residues long. DNA of the CDR3: TGTGCCAGCAGTCTGCCCCTGTCGTTTGCCAACAATGAGCAGTTCTTC. Translation: CASSLPLSFANNEQFF. Using reference TRBV28 and TRBJ2-1 for the parts outside the CDR3, the full variable domain is DVKVTQSSRYLVKRTGEKVFLECVQDMDHENMFWYRQDPGLGLRLIYFSYDVKMKEKGDIPEGYSVSREKKERFSLILESASTNQTSMYLCASSLPLSFANNEQFFGPGTRLTVL.

The chain combines TRBV19 with TRBJ1-5, with 7 bases aligning to TRBD1. The germline V gene encodes CDR1 LNHDA and CDR2 SQIVND (reference sequence). Trimming took 8 bases from V and 1 from J; bases not matched to a gene: 11. The CDR3 contains 16 residues. The CDR3 loop reads CASSRTGDESNQPQHF. The CDR3 coding sequence is TGTGCCAGTTCCCGGACAGGCGATGAGAGCAATCAGCCCCAGCATTTT.

The chain links TRBV30 to TRBJ1-2, with 7 bases lining up with TRBD1. The CDR3 spans 14 residues. V was pared by 2 bases and J by 5 bases, with 8 bases of the junction left unmatched. Germline V gene data show CDR1 as GTSNPN and CDR2 as SVGIG (reference sequence). The CDR3 DNA reads TGTGCCTGGAGTCCGACAGGGAACCAATATGGCTACACCTTC. As protein: CAWSPTGNQYGYTF.

This chain joins TRBV2 and TRBJ2-7, with D unclear. V shed 2 bases and J shed 2 bases, with 13 bases lying between them. Germline V gene sequence: CDR1 SNHLY, CDR2 FYNNEI. The CDR3 spans 15 residues. For the CDR3, the DNA is TGTGCCAGCAGTGAACCTGGAGAAGGCGCCTACGAGCAGTACTTC. It is translated as CASSEPGEGAYEQYF.

The CDR3 DNA reads TGTGCCAGCAGCTTAACGGGACAGCGGGAGCAGTTCTTC. It translates to CASSLTGQREQFF. The chain is built from TRBV7-3 and TRBJ2-1; 7 bases are shared with TRBD1. This CDR3 has 13 amino acids. Germline lookup yields CDR1 SGHTA and CDR2 FQGTGA. Trimming at V came to 0 bases and at J to 10 bases, leaving 3 bases not matched to a gene.

The chain joins TRBV27 to TRBJ1-1; perhaps TRBD1 as D (6 bases). Looked up from germline, CDR1 is MNHEY and CDR2 is SMNVEV (reference sequence). The CDR3 has 16 residues. The V and J ends lost 1 base and 8 bases respectively, with 20 bases between them. CDR3 sequence reads: CASSLYSTGPTREAFF. CDR3 bases: TGTGCCAGCAGTTTATATAGTACAGGGCCCACAAGAGAAGCTTTCTTT.

The chain has TRBV7-9 and TRBJ2-7, with D possibly matching TRBD2 (5 bases). The CDR3 is 14 amino acids. V lost 5 bases and J 11 bases, leaving 22 bases between the germline ends. The V gene's germline CDR1 is SEHNR and CDR2 FQNEAQ (reference sequence). CDR3 in amino acids: CASSRTGTRPEEYF. The CDR3 DNA is TGTGCCAGCAGCCGTACCGGTACTAGGCCGGAAGAGTACTTC.

V and J are TRBV27 and TRBJ2-5, with D possibly matching TRBD2 (5 bases). The CDR3 totals 15 residues. The V and J ends lost 4 bases and 0 bases respectively, with 12 bases between them. Germline values: CDR1 MNHEY, CDR2 SMNVEV (reference sequence). This CDR3 is CASSWSGGHQETQYF. Here the CDR3 DNA reads TGTGCCAGCAGTTGGTCGGGCGGGCACCAAGAGACCCAGTACTTC.

This rearrangement joins TRBV6-5 to TRBJ1-6, with D perhaps matching TRBD1 (5 bases). V was pared by 8 bases and J by 5 bases, with 13 bases between. The germline V gene has CDR1 MNHEY and CDR2 SVGAGI. CDR3 length: 14 amino acids. CDR3 protein: CASGRGWDNSPLHF. As DNA, the CDR3 is TGTGCCAGCGGGAGGGGATGGGATAATTCACCCCTCCACTTT.

The chain couples TRBV4-2 to TRBJ2-7, with TRBD2 matching over 8 bases. Trimming took 0 bases from V and 0 from J; bases not matched to a gene: 10. Per the germline V gene, CDR1 is LGHNA and CDR2 is YNFKEQ. The CDR3 is made up of 18 amino acids. The CDR3 sequence: CASSQDDTLLAVSYEQYF. CDR3 sequence (DNA): TGTGCCAGCAGCCAAGATGACACCCTACTAGCGGTCTCCTACGAGCAGTACTTC.

The chain couples TRBV20-1 to TRBJ2-5, with 10 bases that match TRBD2. The CDR3 extends over 16 amino acids. Germline V gives CDR1 DFQATT, CDR2 SNEGSKA (reference sequence). The trim removed 3 bases at V and 4 bases at J, leaving 11 bases unmatched. The CDR3: CSASRSSGRFRETQYF. The DNA of the CDR3 is TGCAGTGCTAGTAGGAGTAGCGGGAGGTTTCGAGAGACCCAGTACTTC.

The genes are TRBV5-6 and TRBJ2-4, with D perhaps TRBD2 (5 bases). Looked up from germline, CDR1 is SGHDT and CDR2 is YYEEEE. CDR3 length: 15 amino acids. V was trimmed by 2 bases and J by 4 bases, leaving 13 bases between them. CDR3 sequence reads: CASSLRDYAKNIQYF. The DNA of the CDR3 is TGTGCCAGCAGCTTACGAGACTACGCTAAAAACATTCAGTACTTC.

The gene calls are TRBV27 and TRBJ2-2; D unclear. Germline V CDR1 and CDR2: MNHEY, SMNVEV (reference sequence). V lost 0 bases, J lost 5 bases, and 4 bases lay in between. The CDR3 spans 13 residues. CDR3 protein: CASSLSETGELFF. DNA of the CDR3: TGTGCCAGCAGTTTATCGGAAACCGGGGAGCTGTTTTTT.

The chain employs TRBV6-4 and TRBJ2-3; 7 nucleotides match TRBD2. Germline V gene lookup returns CDR1 MRHNA and CDR2 SNTAGT. The CDR3 covers 14 residues. The V and J ends lost 2 bases and 5 bases, in that order; junction bases with no gene match: 4. The CDR3 region has the DNA TGTGCCAGCAGTGACGGGATAGCGGGAGATACGCAGTATTTT. It codes for CASSDGIAGDTQYF.

This chain links TRBV9 with TRBJ2-1; 16 bases are a match to TRBD2. The CDR3 has 19 amino acids. Germline CDR1 and CDR2: SGDLS and YYNGEE. J was trimmed by 1 base and V by 6 bases; bases with no gene match: 10. The CDR3 region is CASTSGTSGRAGSYNEQFF. The CDR3 DNA reads as TGTGCCAGCACCTCAGGGACTAGCGGGAGGGCCGGATCCTACAATGAGCAGTTCTTC. The complete variable domain, with remaining parts taken from reference TRBV9 and TRBJ2-1, reads DSGVTQTPKHLITATGQRVTLRCSPRSGDLSVYWYQQSLDQGLQFLIQYYNGEERAKGNILERFSAQQFPDLHSELNLSSLELGDSALYFCASTSGTSGRAGSYNEQFFGPGTRLTVL.

The gene calls are TRBV19 and TRBJ2-3; 9 positions agree with TRBD2. Germline-derived CDR1 and CDR2 are LNHDA and SQIVND (reference sequence). The CDR3 loop spans 13 amino acids. Trimming removed 10 bases from V and 2 bases from J; junction bases left unmatched: 4. CDR3 DNA sequence: TGTGCCACCAGCGGGAGGAACACAGATACGCAGTATTTT. Amino acid sequence: CATSGRNTDTQYF.

The V and J genes are TRBV2 and TRBJ2-1; the match to TRBD2 covers 13 bases. With V trimmed by 6 bases and J by 4 bases, 3 bases remained unmatched. Per germline, CDR1 SNHLY and CDR2 FYNNEI. There are 15 residues in the CDR3. The CDR3 loop reads CASRGTSGAYNEQFF. The CDR3 nucleotides read TGTGCCAGCAGGGGGACTAGCGGGGCTTACAATGAGCAGTTCTTC. The whole variable domain, remainder taken from reference TRBV2 and TRBJ2-1, is EPEVTQTPSHQVTQMGQEVILRCVPISNHLYFYWYRQILGQKVEFLVSFYNNEISEKSEIFDDQFSVERPDGSNFTLKIRSTKLEDSAMYFCASRGTSGAYNEQFFGPGTRLTVL.

This CDR3 reads CSVESLAGVWGITDTQYF. The CDR3 nucleotides read TGCAGCGTTGAAAGTCTAGCGGGAGTTTGGGGGATCACAGATACGCAGTATTTT. This rearrangement joins TRBV29-1 to TRBJ2-3, with TRBD2 identical over 10 bases. Germline V CDR1 and CDR2: SQVTM, ANQGSEA. Trimming cost V 2 bases and J 2 bases; bases outside gene matches: 13. This CDR3 is built from 18 residues.

The chain carries TRBV29-1 and TRBJ2-3; TRBD1 matches 8 bases. Germline V lookup: CDR1 SQVTM, CDR2 ANQGSEA. The CDR3 is 18 residues long. Trimming removed 5 bases from V and 0 bases from J; junction bases left unmatched: 16. As DNA, the CDR3 is TGCAGCGTTCCCCTCCCCTGGCAGCAGGGGGCGAGCACAGATACGCAGTATTTT. Its protein product is CSVPLPWQQGASTDTQYF.

The chain is built from TRBV5-6 and TRBJ1-1, with a weak D call TRBD1 (5 bases). The CDR3 consists of 15 residues. Germline V lookup: CDR1 SGHDT, CDR2 YYEEEE. Deletions cut 3 bases from V and 0 bases from J, with 12 bases between. CDR3 nucleotides: TGTGCCAGCAGCTCACCCGGGACCGTGAACACTGAAGCTTTCTTT. It encodes CASSSPGTVNTEAFF. Drawing the rest from reference TRBV5-6 and TRBJ1-1, the complete variable domain is DAGVTQSPTHLIKTRGQQVTLRCSPKSGHDTVSWYQQALGQGPQFIFQYYEEEERQRGNFPDRFSGHQFPNYSSELNVNALLLGDSALYLCASSSPGTVNTEAFFGQGTRLTVV.

The genes are TRBV6-4 and TRBJ1-2; D remains unclear. Germline values: CDR1 MRHNA, CDR2 SNTAGT. V lost 1 base, J lost 8 bases, and 11 bases lay in between. The CDR3 contains 13 residues. The CDR3 DNA follows: TGTGCCAGCAGTGACTGGTCCGTAGAAGGCTACACCTTC. Translation: CASSDWSVEGYTF.

The table lists this clone with a count of one. V gene TRBV3-1 (or the pseudogene TRBV3-2) combines with J gene TRBJ1-6; tentatively, D is TRBD1 (6 bases). The germline V and J ends were trimmed by 3 bases and 8 bases, with 17 bases remaining between them. Germline-derived CDR1 and CDR2 are LGHDT and YNNKEL (reference sequence). This CDR3 spans 16 amino acids. The CDR3 DNA reads as TGTGCCAGCAGCCAGAGTAAGAACAGGGCCTATTCACCCCTCCACTTT. It translates to CASSQSKNRAYSPLHF.

V and J are TRBV7-6 and TRBJ1-4; a weak D match, TRBD1 (5 bases). The germline CDR1 and CDR2 sequences are SGHVS and FNYEAQ. V lost 5 bases to trimming and J lost 0 bases, with 13 bases between them. This CDR3 has 16 amino acids. The CDR3 here is CASSPRRDPTNEKLFF. CDR3 coding DNA: TGTGCCAGCAGCCCGAGAAGGGACCCAACTAATGAAAAACTGTTTTTT.

This chain joins TRBV18 and TRBJ2-7; D perhaps matches TRBD2 (5 bases). The CDR3 contains 15 residues. Trimming left V 3 bases short and J 4 bases short, with 16 bases between. Germline lookup yields CDR1 KGHSH and CDR2 LQKENI. CDR3 loop: CASSPRDSFWYEQYF. The CDR3 DNA reads TGTGCCAGCTCACCGAGGGATTCTTTTTGGTACGAGCAGTACTTC.